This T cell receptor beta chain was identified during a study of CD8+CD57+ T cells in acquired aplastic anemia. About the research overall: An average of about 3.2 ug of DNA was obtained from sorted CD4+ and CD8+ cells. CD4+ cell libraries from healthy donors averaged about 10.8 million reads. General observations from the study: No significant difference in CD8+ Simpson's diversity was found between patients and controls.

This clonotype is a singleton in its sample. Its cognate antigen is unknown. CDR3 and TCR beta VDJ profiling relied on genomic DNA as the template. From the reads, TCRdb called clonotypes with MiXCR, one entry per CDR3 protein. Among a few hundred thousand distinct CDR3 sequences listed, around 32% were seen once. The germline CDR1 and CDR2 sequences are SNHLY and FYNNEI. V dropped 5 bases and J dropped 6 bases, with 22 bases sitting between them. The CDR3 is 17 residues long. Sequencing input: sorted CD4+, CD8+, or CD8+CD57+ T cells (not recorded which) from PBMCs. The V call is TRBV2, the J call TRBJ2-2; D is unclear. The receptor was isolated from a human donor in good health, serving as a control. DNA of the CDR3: TGTGCCAGCAGTCCCATTGGCAGACCCATCCGACCCGGGGAGCTGTTTTTT. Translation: CASSPIGRPIRPGELFF.